These 19 T cell receptor beta chains came from one sample sequenced in a study of shared clonotypes between healthy human individuals. Clones were sequenced by immunoSEQ multiplex PCR, and TCRdb holds only the in-frame ones, with some missing. Of around 2.1 million clones listed, approximately 94% are singletons. The sequenced sample consisted of naive CD4+ T cells sorted from blood. As to subset: CD45RA+ positively selected. The origin of the receptors is a man aged 18 to 30 in good health.

This clone was counted only a few times. The chain has TRBV30 and TRBJ1-2; 10 bases fit TRBD1. The J segment lost 8 bases and the V segment lost 1 base, leaving 7 bases of the junction unmatched. CDR3 length: 14 amino acids. Germline-derived CDR1 and CDR2 are GTSNPN and SVGIG (reference sequence). The CDR3, as DNA: TGTGCCTGGAGTGGTGGGACAGGGGTGAGGGGCTACACCTTC. Amino acid sequence: CAWSGGTGVRGYTF.

The rearrangement uses TRBV29-1 and TRBJ2-4; 9 positions agree with TRBD1. The length of the CDR3 is 15 residues. The ends lost 3 bases at V and 2 bases at J; junction bases unmatched: 5. CDR1 is SQVTM and CDR2 is ANQGSEA in the germline V gene. The CDR3 loop reads CSVEGDRVTKNIQYF. The CDR3 nucleotides are TGCAGCGTTGAGGGGGACAGGGTCACCAAAAACATTCAGTACTTC.

The chain carries TRBV9 and TRBJ2-7; weak D call: TRBD1 (6 bases). Germline V gives CDR1 SGDLS, CDR2 YYNGEE. The length of the CDR3 is 15 residues. The V and J ends lost 0 bases and 4 bases respectively, with 14 bases between them. CDR3: CASSVGAGERYEQYF. CDR3 in DNA: TGTGCCAGCAGCGTAGGGGCAGGGGAGCGGTACGAGCAGTACTTC. Complete variable domain (other parts from reference TRBV9 and TRBJ2-7): DSGVTQTPKHLITATGQRVTLRCSPRSGDLSVYWYQQSLDQGLQFLIQYYNGEERAKGNILERFSAQQFPDLHSELNLSSLELGDSALYFCASSVGAGERYEQYFGPGTRLTVT.

Comments on this clone: Other DNA sequences in the sample encode the same CDR3. J is TRBJ2-2 and V is TRBV7-6, with 7 bases lining up with TRBD1. J gave up 0 bases and V 1 base, and 2 bases lay outside the gene matches. The CDR3 spans 16 residues. CDR1 and CDR2 from the germline V gene are SGHVS and FNYEAQ. The CDR3 spells CASSLGQGTNTGELFF. The DNA for the CDR3 is TGTGCCAGCAGCTTAGGACAGGGAACGAACACCGGGGAGCTGTTTTTT.

This chain connects TRBV7-9 to TRBJ2-3; D not certain. The CDR3 consists of 14 residues. Trimming stripped 5 bases from V and 2 bases from J, with 11 bases between. Germline-derived CDR1 and CDR2 are SEHNR and FQNEAQ (reference sequence). The CDR3 spells CASSLSPATDTQYF. CDR3 in DNA: TGTGCCAGCAGCCTATCGCCAGCCACAGATACGCAGTATTTT.

The J gene is TRBJ1-2, the V gene TRBV10-3; the match to TRBD1 covers 8 bases. Germline V CDR1 and CDR2: ENHRY, SYGVKD. The CDR3 has 18 residues. After removal of 6 bases from V and 2 bases from J, the junction contained 17 bases not matched to a gene. CDR3 DNA: TGTGCCATCAGCCCTGGTAGGGCAGGGGGCTCGAGGAACTATGGCTACACCTTC. It is translated as CAISPGRAGGSRNYGYTF.

This chain uses TRBV5-1 with TRBJ1-4; no clear D. The CDR3 is made up of 15 amino acids. V was shortened by 3 bases and J by 4 bases, with 13 bases between the two germline ends. Per germline, CDR1 SGHRS and CDR2 YFSETQ. CDR3 in amino acids: CASSSGRGGNEKLFF. As DNA, the CDR3 is TGCGCCAGCAGCTCCGGGCGGGGTGGTAATGAAAAACTGTTTTTT.

The rearrangement links TRBV4-1 to TRBJ2-7, with 10 bases that match TRBD1. The germline CDR1 and CDR2 sequences are MGHRA and YSYEKL. This CDR3 spans 18 amino acids. V lost 0 bases and J lost 2; bases outside the gene matches: 10. The CDR3 nucleotides read TGCGCCAGCAGCCAAGATAGGGCGGGACAGGGGATCGCCTACGAGCAGTACTTC. This translates into CASSQDRAGQGIAYEQYF.

This clone has a handful of counts. This rearrangement joins TRBV9 to TRBJ1-1; D might be TRBD1 (5 bases). In germline, CDR1 is SGDLS, CDR2 YYNGEE. Between the trimmed V and J ends, which lost 0 bases and 2 bases, there was a span of 11 bases. The CDR3 is made up of 15 amino acids. CDR3 nucleotides: TGTGCCAGCAGCGTAGTCATGGGGGGAAACACTGAAGCTTTCTTT. Its protein product is CASSVVMGGNTEAFF.

The rearrangement joins TRBV5-4 to TRBJ2-7; D ambiguous. Trimming stripped 4 bases from V and 4 bases from J, with 9 bases between. This CDR3 spans 12 amino acids. Germline V gene lookup returns CDR1 SGHNT and CDR2 YYREEE (reference sequence). The CDR3 sequence is CASSPDGYEQYF. The CDR3 DNA is TGTGCCAGCAGCCCGGACGGGTACGAGCAGTACTTC.

The rearrangement uses TRBV7-9 and TRBJ1-6; D is uncertain. CDR1 is SEHNR, CDR2 FQNEAQ, per germline (reference sequence). This CDR3 has 16 residues. Between the trimmed V and J ends, which lost 4 bases and 6 bases, there was a span of 16 bases. The CDR3 DNA is TGTGCCAGCAGCTCGGGAACGGGATCCCCTAATTCACCCCTCCACTTT. It codes for CASSSGTGSPNSPLHF.

Turning to this clone: This sample includes further DNA sequences coding for the same CDR3. The genes are TRBV18 and TRBJ2-7, with D maybe TRBD1 (6 bases). CDR1 and CDR2 from the germline V gene are KGHSH and LQKENI. Trimming removed 3 bases at V and 0 bases at J, with 9 bases between. The CDR3 extends over 14 amino acids. In nucleotides, the CDR3 is TGTGCCAGCTCACCGGGCAGGGGCTCCTACGAGCAGTACTTC. Translation: CASSPGRGSYEQYF. Together with reference TRBV18 and TRBJ2-7, the CDR3 gives the full variable domain: NAGVMQNPRHLVRRRGQEARLRCSPMKGHSHVYWYRQLPEEGLKFMVYLQKENIIDESGMPKERFSAEFPKEGPSILRIQQVVRGDSAAYFCASSPGRGSYEQYFGPGTRLTVT.

This sequence joins TRBV27 and TRBJ2-7; TRBD1 is a possible D gene (6 bases). CDR1 and CDR2 from the germline V gene are MNHEY and SMNVEV (reference sequence). This CDR3 comprises 14 residues. Trimming pared 0 bases from V and 6 bases from J, leaving 12 bases between. The CDR3 spells CASSLSGQRGEQYF. The CDR3 DNA reads TGTGCCAGCAGTTTATCCGGACAGAGGGGCGAGCAGTACTTC.

Here the CDR3 DNA reads TGCGCCAGCAGCTGGGTTGACAGGGATCGTACTGAAGCTTTCTTT. Residues: CASSWVDRDRTEAFF. This chain links TRBV5-1 with TRBJ1-1; TRBD1 matches at 7 bases. CDR3 length: 15 residues. V shed 3 bases, J shed 5 bases, and the junction held 10 bases outside the gene matches. CDR1 and CDR2 (germline): SGHRS, YFSETQ.

This chain links TRBV9 with TRBJ1-1; 7 positions agree with TRBD1. This CDR3 comprises 16 residues. From germline, CDR1 is SGDLS and CDR2 YYNGEE. V trimming: 3 bases; J trimming: 0 bases; junction bases outside the gene matches: 8. The DNA of the CDR3 is TGTGCCAGCAGCGGAGGGGACAGACTTATGAACACTGAAGCTTTCTTT. It yields the protein CASSGGDRLMNTEAFF.

The CDR3 is CASWGGRVATNEKLFF. For the CDR3, the DNA is TGTGCCAGCTGGGGGGGACGTGTTGCAACTAATGAAAAACTGTTTTTT. This sequence joins TRBV11-2 and TRBJ1-4, with D possibly TRBD1 on 5 matching bases. The V end lost 8 bases, the J end lost 0 bases, and 16 bases lay between the germline ends. The germline V gene encodes CDR1 SGHAT and CDR2 FQNNGV. This CDR3 is 16 amino acids long.

V gene TRBV4-3 combines with J gene TRBJ2-2, with D possibly matching TRBD2 (6 bases). The CDR3 contains 15 residues. V was clipped by 1 base and J by 0 bases, with 6 bases between them. CDR1 is LGHNA and CDR2 is YSLEER in the germline V gene. The CDR3 sequence is CASSQGGANTGELFF. The CDR3 nucleotides read TGCGCCAGCAGCCAAGGCGGGGCGAACACCGGGGAGCTGTTTTTT.

The J gene is TRBJ1-1, the V gene TRBV5-1; the D gene is possibly TRBD1 (6 bases). Germline assignment: CDR1 SGHRS and CDR2 YFSETQ. V gave up 4 bases and J gave up 0 bases, with 13 bases separating them. The CDR3 covers 15 residues. Here the CDR3 reads CASSPAGEMNTEAFF. The CDR3 DNA reads as TGCGCCAGCAGCCCCGCAGGGGAAATGAACACTGAAGCTTTCTTT.

The chain links TRBV7-7 to TRBJ1-1, with D uncertain. CDR1 is SSHAT and CDR2 is FNYEAQ in the germline V gene (reference sequence). The CDR3 sequence is 11 residues long. CDR3 protein: CASSNLWKAFF. The CDR3 DNA reads as TGTGCTAGCTCAAACCTTTGGAAAGCTTTCTTT.